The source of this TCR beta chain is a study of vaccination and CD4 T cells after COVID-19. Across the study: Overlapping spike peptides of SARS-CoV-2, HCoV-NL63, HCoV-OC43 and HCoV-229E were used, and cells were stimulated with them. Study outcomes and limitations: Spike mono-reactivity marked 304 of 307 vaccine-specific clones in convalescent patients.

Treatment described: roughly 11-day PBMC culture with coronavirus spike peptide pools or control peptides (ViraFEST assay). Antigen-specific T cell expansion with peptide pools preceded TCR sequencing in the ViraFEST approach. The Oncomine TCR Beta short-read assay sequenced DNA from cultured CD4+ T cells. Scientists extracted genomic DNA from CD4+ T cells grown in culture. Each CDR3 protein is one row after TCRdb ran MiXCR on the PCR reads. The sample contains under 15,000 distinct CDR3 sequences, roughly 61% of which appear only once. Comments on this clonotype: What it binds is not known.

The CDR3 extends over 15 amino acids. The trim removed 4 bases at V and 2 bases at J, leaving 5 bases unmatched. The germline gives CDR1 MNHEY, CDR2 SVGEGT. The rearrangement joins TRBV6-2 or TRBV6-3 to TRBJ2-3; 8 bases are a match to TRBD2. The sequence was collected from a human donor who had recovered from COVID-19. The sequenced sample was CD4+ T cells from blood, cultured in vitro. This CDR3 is CASSSISGDTDTQYF. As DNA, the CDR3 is TGTGCCAGCAGTTCCATTAGCGGGGACACAGATACGCAGTATTTT.